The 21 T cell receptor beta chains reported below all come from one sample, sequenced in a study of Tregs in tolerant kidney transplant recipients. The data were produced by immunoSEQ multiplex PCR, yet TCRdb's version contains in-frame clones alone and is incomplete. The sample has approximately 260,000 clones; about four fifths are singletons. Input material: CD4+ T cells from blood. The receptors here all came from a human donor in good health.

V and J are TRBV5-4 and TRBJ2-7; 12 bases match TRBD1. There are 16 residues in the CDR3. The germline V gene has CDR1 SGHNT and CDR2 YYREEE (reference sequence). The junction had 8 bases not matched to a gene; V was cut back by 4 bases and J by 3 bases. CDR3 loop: CASSPGDRGRFYEQYF. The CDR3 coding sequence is TGTGCCAGCAGCCCAGGGGACAGGGGGCGATTCTACGAGCAGTACTTC.

The CDR3 DNA sequence: TGCGCCAGCAGCCAATGGAGGGAAAGCCCCTACGAGCAGTACTTC. It codes for CASSQWRESPYEQYF. The chain links TRBV4-1 to TRBJ2-7, with a weak D call TRBD2 (6 bases). There are 15 residues in the CDR3. V lost 2 bases, J lost 2 bases, and 13 bases lay in between. Looked up from germline, CDR1 is MGHRA and CDR2 is YSYEKL.

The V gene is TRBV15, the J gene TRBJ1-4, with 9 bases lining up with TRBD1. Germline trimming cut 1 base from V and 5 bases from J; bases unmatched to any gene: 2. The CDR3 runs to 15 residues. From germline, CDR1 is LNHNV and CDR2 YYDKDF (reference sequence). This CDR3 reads CATSRGGTGNEKLFF. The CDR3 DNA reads TGTGCCACCAGCAGAGGCGGGACAGGGAATGAAAAACTGTTTTTT.

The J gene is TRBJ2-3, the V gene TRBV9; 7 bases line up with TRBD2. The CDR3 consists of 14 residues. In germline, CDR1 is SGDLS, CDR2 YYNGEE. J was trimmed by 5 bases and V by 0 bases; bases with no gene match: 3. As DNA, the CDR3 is TGTGCCAGCAGCGTAGTGTCTAGCGGAGATACGCAGTATTTT. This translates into CASSVVSSGDTQYF.

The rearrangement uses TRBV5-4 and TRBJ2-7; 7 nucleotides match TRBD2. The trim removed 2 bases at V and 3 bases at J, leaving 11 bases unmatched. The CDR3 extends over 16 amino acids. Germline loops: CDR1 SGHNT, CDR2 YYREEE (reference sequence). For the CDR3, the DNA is TGTGCCAGCAGCTTAGCACCCCGGGAGGACCTCTACGAGCAGTACTTC. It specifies CASSLAPREDLYEQYF.

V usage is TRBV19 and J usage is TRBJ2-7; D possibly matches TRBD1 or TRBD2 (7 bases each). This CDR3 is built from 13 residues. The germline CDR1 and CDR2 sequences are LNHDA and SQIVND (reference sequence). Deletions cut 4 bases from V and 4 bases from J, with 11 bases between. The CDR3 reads CASSRGGQYEQYF. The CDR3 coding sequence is TGTGCCAGTAGTAGGGGGGGACAGTACGAGCAGTACTTC.

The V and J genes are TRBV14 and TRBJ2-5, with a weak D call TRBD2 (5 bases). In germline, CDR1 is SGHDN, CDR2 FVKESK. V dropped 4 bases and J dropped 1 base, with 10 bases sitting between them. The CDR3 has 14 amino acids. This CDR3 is CASSPVAGQETQYF. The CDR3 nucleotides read TGTGCCAGCAGCCCCGTGGCGGGCCAAGAGACCCAGTACTTC.

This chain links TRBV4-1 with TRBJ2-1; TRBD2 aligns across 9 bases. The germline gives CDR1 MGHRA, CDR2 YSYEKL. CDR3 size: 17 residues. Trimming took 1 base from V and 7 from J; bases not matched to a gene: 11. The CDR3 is CASSQVGLTSGTNEQFF. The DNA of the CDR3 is TGCGCCAGCAGCCAAGTAGGTTTGACTAGCGGTACGAATGAGCAGTTCTTC.

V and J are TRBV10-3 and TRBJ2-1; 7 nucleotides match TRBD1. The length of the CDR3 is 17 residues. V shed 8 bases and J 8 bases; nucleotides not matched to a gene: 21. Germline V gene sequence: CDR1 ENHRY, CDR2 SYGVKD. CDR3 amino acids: CAIQAPSSRGREDEQFF. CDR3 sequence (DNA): TGTGCCATCCAAGCCCCCTCATCAAGGGGGCGCGAGGATGAGCAGTTCTTC.

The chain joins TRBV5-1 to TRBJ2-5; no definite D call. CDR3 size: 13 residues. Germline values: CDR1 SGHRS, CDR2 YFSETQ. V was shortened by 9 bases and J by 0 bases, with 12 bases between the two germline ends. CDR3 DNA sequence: TGCGCCACGGCTTCAGAGTACCAAGAGACCCAGTACTTC. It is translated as CATASEYQETQYF.

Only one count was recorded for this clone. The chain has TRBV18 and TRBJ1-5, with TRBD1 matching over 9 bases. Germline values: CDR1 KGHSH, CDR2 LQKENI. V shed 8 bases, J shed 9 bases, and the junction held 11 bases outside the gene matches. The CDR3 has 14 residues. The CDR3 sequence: CASALRTGDPPQHF. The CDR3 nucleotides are TGTGCCAGCGCCTTAAGGACAGGGGATCCGCCCCAGCATTTT.

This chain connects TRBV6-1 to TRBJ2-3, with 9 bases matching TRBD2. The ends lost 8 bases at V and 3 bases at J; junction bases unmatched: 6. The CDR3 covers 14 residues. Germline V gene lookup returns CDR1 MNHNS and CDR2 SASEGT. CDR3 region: CASSLAGGTDTQYF. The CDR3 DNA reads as TGTGCCAGCTCCTTGGCGGGGGGGACAGATACGCAGTATTTT.

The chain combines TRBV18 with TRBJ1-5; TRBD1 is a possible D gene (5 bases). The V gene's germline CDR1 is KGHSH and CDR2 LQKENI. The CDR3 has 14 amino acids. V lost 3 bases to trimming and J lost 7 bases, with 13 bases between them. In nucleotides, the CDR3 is TGTGCCAGCTCACCTACAGGTTTCGGCCAGCCCCAGCATTTT. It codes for CASSPTGFGQPQHF.

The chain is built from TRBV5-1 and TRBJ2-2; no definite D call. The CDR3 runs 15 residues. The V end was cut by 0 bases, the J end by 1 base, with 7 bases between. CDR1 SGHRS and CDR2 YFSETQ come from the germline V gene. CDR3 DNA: TGCGCCAGCAGCTTGGCTACCTGGAACACCGGGGAGCTGTTTTTT. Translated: CASSLATWNTGELFF.

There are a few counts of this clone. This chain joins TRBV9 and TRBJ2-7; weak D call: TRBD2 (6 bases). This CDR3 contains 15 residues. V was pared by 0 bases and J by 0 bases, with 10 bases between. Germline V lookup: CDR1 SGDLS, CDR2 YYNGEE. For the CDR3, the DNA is TGTGCCAGCAGCGTAGCGGGAGCCAACTCCTACGAGCAGTACTTC. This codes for CASSVAGANSYEQYF.

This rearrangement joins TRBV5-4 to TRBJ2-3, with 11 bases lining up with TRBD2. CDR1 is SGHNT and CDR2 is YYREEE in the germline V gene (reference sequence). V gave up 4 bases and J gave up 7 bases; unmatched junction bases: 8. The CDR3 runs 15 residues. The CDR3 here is CASSAGLAERYTQYF. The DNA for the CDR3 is TGTGCCAGCAGCGCGGGACTAGCGGAGAGGTATACGCAGTATTTT.

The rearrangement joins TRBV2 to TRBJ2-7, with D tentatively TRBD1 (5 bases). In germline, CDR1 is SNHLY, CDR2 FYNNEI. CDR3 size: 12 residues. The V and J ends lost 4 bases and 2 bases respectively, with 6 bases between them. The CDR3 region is CASSAGTYEQYF. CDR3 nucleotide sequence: TGTGCCAGCAGTGCAGGGACCTACGAGCAGTACTTC.

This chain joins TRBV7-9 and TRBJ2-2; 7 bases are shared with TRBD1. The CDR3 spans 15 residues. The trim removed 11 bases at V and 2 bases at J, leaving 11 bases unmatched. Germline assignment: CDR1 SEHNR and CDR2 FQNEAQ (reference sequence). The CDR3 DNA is TGTGCCGAGGTAGGGACAGTCCTAAACACCGGGGAGCTGTTTTTT. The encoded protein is CAEVGTVLNTGELFF.

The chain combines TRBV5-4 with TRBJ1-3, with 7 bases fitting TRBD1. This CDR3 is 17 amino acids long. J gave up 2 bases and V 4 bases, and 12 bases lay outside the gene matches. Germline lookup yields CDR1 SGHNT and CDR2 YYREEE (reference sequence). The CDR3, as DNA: TGTGCCAGCAGCCCCGGGCGAGGGGGCCGGGCTGGAAACACCATATATTTT. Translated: CASSPGRGGRAGNTIYF.

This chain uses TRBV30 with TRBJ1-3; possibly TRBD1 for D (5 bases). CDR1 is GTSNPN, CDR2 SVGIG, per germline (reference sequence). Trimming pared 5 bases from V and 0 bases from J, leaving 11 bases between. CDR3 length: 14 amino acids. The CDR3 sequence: CAWGRDSSGNTIYF. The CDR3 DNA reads TGTGCCTGGGGCAGGGATTCCTCTGGAAACACCATATATTTT. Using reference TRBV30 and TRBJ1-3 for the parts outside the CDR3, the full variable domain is SQTIHQWPATLVQPVGSPLSLECTVEGTSNPNLYWYRQAAGRGLQLLFYSVGIGQISSEVPQNLSASRPQDRQFILSSKKLLLSDSGFYLCAWGRDSSGNTIYFGEGSWLTVV.

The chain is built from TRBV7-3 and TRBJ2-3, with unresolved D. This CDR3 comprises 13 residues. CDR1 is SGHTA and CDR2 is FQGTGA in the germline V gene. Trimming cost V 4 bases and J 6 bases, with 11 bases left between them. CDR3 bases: TGTGCCAGCAGCTCGGACCTGTCGGATACGCAGTATTTT. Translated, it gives CASSSDLSDTQYF.